This T cell receptor beta chain emerged from a study of blood T cell repertoires in COVID-19. The length of the CDR3 is 15 residues. Trimming cost V 4 bases and J 4 bases, with 13 bases left between them. CDR1 LNHDA and CDR2 SQIVND come from the germline V gene (reference sequence). Clones were read by immunoSEQ multiplex PCR, and TCRdb kept only the in-frame ones, dropping some. The profile shows 200,000 to 250,000 clones, just over 90% of them singletons. The sample consisted of PBMCs or T cells enriched from blood (not recorded which). The TCR sequence derives from a woman aged 18 to 35 who had recovered from COVID-19. The chain has TRBV19 and TRBJ1-4; D perhaps matches TRBD1 (5 bases). In DNA, the CDR3 is TGTGCCAGTAGTAGCCCGGGGGGATTTAATGAAAAACTGTTTTTT. This gives the protein CASSSPGGFNEKLFF.